Here is one TCR beta chain with its context. As yet, its antigen is unknown. This may stem from a read error, because a much larger clone lies one nucleotide away. This sample was taken from a study of T cell responses to AZD1222 COVID-19 vaccine. The CDR3 sequence is 11 residues long. CDR1 is SNHLY and CDR2 is FYNNEI in the germline V gene. With 6 bases removed from V and 4 bases from J, the gap between germline ends came to 7 bases. Study-wide results and limits: Mostly white British, mostly female donors; authors suggested clonal diversity may be underestimated. Only a handful of people who got AZD1222 tested seropositive at baseline.

Repertoires were generated with immunoSEQ multiplex PCR, while TCRdb's copy carries only in-frame clones and drops some. The sample holds over 95,000 clones; approximately 87% are singletons and the top ten take roughly an eighth. The chain couples TRBV2 to TRBJ2-7, with a tentative D call TRBD1 (5 bases). This receptor was taken from an adult in good health. Specimen: peripheral blood, collected on day 0 of AZD1222 vaccination. The DNA for the CDR3 is TGTGCCAGCAGCTCAGGGTACGAGCAGTACTTC. It encodes CASSSGYEQYF. Complete variable domain (other parts from reference TRBV2 and TRBJ2-7): EPEVTQTPSHQVTQMGQEVILRCVPISNHLYFYWYRQILGQKVEFLVSFYNNEISEKSEIFDDQFSVERPDGSNFTLKIRSTKLEDSAMYFCASSSGYEQYFGPGTRLTVT.